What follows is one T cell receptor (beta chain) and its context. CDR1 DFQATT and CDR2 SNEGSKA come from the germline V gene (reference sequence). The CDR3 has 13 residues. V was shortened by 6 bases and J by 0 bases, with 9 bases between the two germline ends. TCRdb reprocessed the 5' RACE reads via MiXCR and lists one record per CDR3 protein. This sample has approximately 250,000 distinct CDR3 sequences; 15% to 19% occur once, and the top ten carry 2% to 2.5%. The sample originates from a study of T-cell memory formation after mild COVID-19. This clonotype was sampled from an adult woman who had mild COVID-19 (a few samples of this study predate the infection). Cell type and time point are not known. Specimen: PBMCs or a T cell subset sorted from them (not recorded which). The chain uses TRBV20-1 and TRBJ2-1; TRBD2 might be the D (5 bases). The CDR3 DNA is TGCAGTGCGCGGACTTTCTCCTACAATGAGCAGTTCTTC. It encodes CSARTFSYNEQFF.